This passage covers 30 T cell receptor beta chains from one sample sequenced in a study of Ad26.COV2.S vaccination and SARS-CoV-2 variants. The treatment: roughly 18 received Ad26.COV2.S at low or high dose, single or two shots; a few received placebo; per-sample allocation not given. Each sample was drawn 63 days after the first injection (of vaccine or placebo). Method: immunoSEQ multiplex PCR; TCRdb's copy keeps in-frame clones and lacks some. The sample carries roughly 350,000 clones, less than 90% recorded once. The sequencing used peripheral blood, collected in a trial of Ad26.COV2.S vaccine versus placebo. These receptors were taken from a person between 18 and 59 years old who received the Ad26.COV2.S COVID-19 vaccine or a placebo.

This chain links TRBV29-1 with TRBJ2-3; the D is unclear. V lost 7 bases, J lost 2 bases, and 10 bases lay in between. The V gene's germline CDR1 is SQVTM and CDR2 ANQGSEA. This CDR3 has 12 amino acids. The CDR3 reads CSGGGYTDTQYF. CDR3 in DNA: TGCAGCGGGGGTGGGTACACAGATACGCAGTATTTT.

V and J are TRBV27 and TRBJ1-2, with a tentative D call TRBD1 (5 bases). CDR3 length: 14 amino acids. Trimming took 8 bases from V and 2 from J, leaving 15 bases between them. Germline CDR1 and CDR2: MNHEY and SMNVEV (reference sequence). The CDR3 reads CASASGTLNYGYTF. The CDR3 DNA sequence: TGTGCCAGCGCCTCCGGGACCCTGAACTATGGCTACACCTTC.

This clone came up a few times. The chain is built from TRBV7-6 and TRBJ2-3; D remains ambiguous. The CDR3 has 12 residues. Trimming removed 4 bases at V and 9 bases at J, with 11 bases between. In germline, CDR1 is SGHVS, CDR2 FNYEAQ. The CDR3 region has the DNA TGTGCCAGCAGCTCAGTGGATAGGACGCAGTATTTT. Translation: CASSSVDRTQYF.

V is TRBV3-1 (or the pseudogene TRBV3-2) and J is TRBJ2-2; a weak D match, TRBD2 (6 bases). V shed 2 bases and J shed 4 bases, with 14 bases lying between them. The CDR3 length is 16 residues. The V gene's germline CDR1 is LGHDT and CDR2 YNNKEL (reference sequence). The CDR3 protein is CASSQTVGGFTGELFF. Here the CDR3 DNA reads TGTGCCAGCAGCCAAACTGTTGGAGGGTTCACCGGGGAGCTGTTTTTT.

The chain combines TRBV18 with TRBJ1-1; 7 nucleotides align to TRBD1. This CDR3 has 14 residues. Per the germline V gene, CDR1 is KGHSH and CDR2 is LQKENI. Trimming at V came to 2 bases and at J to 5 bases, leaving 5 bases not matched to a gene. Written as DNA, the CDR3 is TGTGCCAGCTCACCAACAGGGGAAAAAACTGAAGCTTTCTTT. As protein: CASSPTGEKTEAFF.

The chain links TRBV4-2 to TRBJ2-3; D not certain. Germline-derived CDR1 and CDR2 are LGHNA and YNFKEQ. The CDR3 has 13 amino acids. V was cut by 6 bases and J by 5 bases, with 12 bases left in between. This CDR3 is CASRSGWGDTQYF. The CDR3 region has the DNA TGTGCCAGCAGGTCGGGTTGGGGAGATACGCAGTATTTT.

The J gene is TRBJ2-1, the V gene TRBV4-3; D gene unclear. The V end was cut by 1 base, the J end by 0 bases, with 10 bases between. In germline, CDR1 is LGHNA, CDR2 YSLEER. The CDR3 is made up of 16 amino acids. Written as DNA, the CDR3 is TGCGCCAGCAGCCAAGTTTGGTTCGGCTCCTACAATGAGCAGTTCTTC. The encoded protein is CASSQVWFGSYNEQFF.

The count of this clone is one. This chain uses TRBV11-2 with TRBJ2-2, with D possibly being TRBD1 (5 bases). The CDR3 covers 15 residues. CDR1 is SGHAT and CDR2 is FQNNGV in the germline V gene. The V end was cut by 0 bases, the J end by 9 bases, with 14 bases between. CDR3 region: CASSLEGQVFRELFF. The CDR3 coding sequence is TGTGCCAGCAGCTTAGAGGGGCAGGTGTTTCGGGAGCTGTTTTTT. The full variable domain, its missing parts supplied by reference TRBV11-2 and TRBJ2-2, is EAGVAQSPRYKIIEKRQSVAFWCNPISGHATLYWYQQILGQGPKLLIQFQNNGVVDDSQLPKDRFSAERLKGVDSTLKIQPAKLEDSAVYLCASSLEGQVFRELFFGEGSRLTVL.

V usage is TRBV5-5 and J usage is TRBJ2-6, with D unclear. CDR3 size: 15 residues. The V and J ends lost 7 bases and 0 bases respectively, with 11 bases between them. Per the germline V gene, CDR1 is SGHKS and CDR2 is YYEKEE (reference sequence). The CDR3 reads CASLGSLSGANVLTF. The CDR3 DNA sequence: TGTGCCAGCCTAGGGTCGCTCTCTGGGGCCAACGTCCTGACTTTC.

The chain combines TRBV6-5 with TRBJ2-7, with 9 bases aligning to TRBD1. The V gene end was trimmed by 6 bases and the J gene end by 6 bases; junction bases not matched to a gene: 12. The germline gives CDR1 MNHEY, CDR2 SVGAGI. The CDR3 is 15 residues long. The CDR3 coding sequence is TGTGCCAGCAGGATCAACAGGGGGCCACGGAGCGAGCAGTACTTC. As protein: CASRINRGPRSEQYF.

The chain has TRBV5-4 and TRBJ2-7; the match to TRBD2 covers 14 bases. Germline-derived CDR1 and CDR2 are SGHNT and YYREEE (reference sequence). The CDR3 extends over 16 amino acids. Germline trimming cut 0 bases from V and 5 bases from J; bases unmatched to any gene: 4. The CDR3 nucleotides read TGTGCCAGCAGCTTGGGGACTAGCGGGAGGATCGACGAGCAGTACTTC. Amino acids: CASSLGTSGRIDEQYF.

CDR3 in amino acids: CASSLTGEVHYGYTF. The CDR3 DNA reads as TGCGCCAGCAGCCTGACAGGGGAAGTACACTATGGCTACACCTTC. V usage is TRBV5-1 and J usage is TRBJ1-2; 8 nucleotides agree with TRBD1. Germline V lookup: CDR1 SGHRS, CDR2 YFSETQ. The CDR3 extends over 15 amino acids. V trimming: 4 bases; J trimming: 3 bases; junction bases outside the gene matches: 8.

J is TRBJ1-1 and V is TRBV6-5; 10 bases line up with TRBD1. This CDR3 comprises 16 residues. The V gene end was trimmed by 0 bases and the J gene end by 3 bases; junction bases not matched to a gene: 4. Germline CDR1 reads MNHEY; CDR2 reads SVGAGI. This chain's CDR3 is CASSYSSTGGYTEAFF. CDR3 DNA sequence: TGTGCCAGCAGTTACTCGTCGACAGGGGGCTACACTGAAGCTTTCTTT.

The V call is TRBV27, the J call TRBJ1-1; D remains ambiguous. Trimming took 2 bases from V and 5 from J, leaving 9 bases between them. In germline, CDR1 is MNHEY, CDR2 SMNVEV (reference sequence). The CDR3 consists of 13 residues. The CDR3 loop reads CASSLNSGTEAFF. The CDR3 DNA reads TGTGCCAGCAGTTTAAACAGCGGTACTGAAGCTTTCTTT.

The V and J genes are TRBV10-3 and TRBJ1-2; a possible D gene is TRBD1 (6 bases). CDR3 length equals 13 residues. The germline gives CDR1 ENHRY, CDR2 SYGVKD. The V and J ends lost 7 bases and 3 bases respectively, with 12 bases between them. As DNA, the CDR3 is TGTGCCATCACCTCTCCAGGGGACTATGGCTACACCTTC. It encodes CAITSPGDYGYTF.

This clone was seen a few times. The chain uses TRBV18 and TRBJ1-4; 8 nucleotides line up with TRBD1. The germline gives CDR1 KGHSH, CDR2 LQKENI. Trimming removed 2 bases from V and 5 bases from J; junction bases left unmatched: 4. The CDR3 spans 15 residues. The DNA of the CDR3 is TGTGCCAGCTCACCAGCGACAGGGGCGAATGAAAAACTGTTTTTT. Translated, it gives CASSPATGANEKLFF.

The chain is built from TRBV4-3 and TRBJ2-5; D is perhaps TRBD2 (5 bases). Deletions cut 2 bases from V and 5 bases from J, with 15 bases between. CDR3 length: 15 residues. The V gene's germline CDR1 is LGHNA and CDR2 YSLEER. The CDR3: CASSQYYSGTETQYF. Written as DNA, the CDR3 is TGCGCCAGCAGCCAATACTACTCGGGAACGGAGACCCAGTACTTC.

The V and J genes are TRBV7-2 and TRBJ2-5; D call uncertain. Between the trimmed V and J ends, which lost 5 bases and 4 bases, there was a span of 8 bases. This CDR3 is built from 12 residues. Germline V gene data show CDR1 as SGHTA and CDR2 as FQGNSA. The CDR3 spells CASSPIPETQYF. The CDR3 DNA sequence: TGTGCCAGCAGCCCCATACCAGAGACCCAGTACTTC.

The V and J genes are TRBV24-1 and TRBJ1-2; 8 positions agree with TRBD1. The length of the CDR3 is 14 residues. V shed 5 bases, J shed 5 bases, and the junction held 6 bases outside the gene matches. In germline, CDR1 is KGHDR, CDR2 SFDVKD. The CDR3 is CATSAGGASYGYTF. In nucleotides, the CDR3 is TGTGCCACCAGTGCAGGGGGCGCCAGTTATGGCTACACCTTC.

The rearrangement links TRBV6-2 or TRBV6-3 to TRBJ1-5; D is perhaps TRBD1 (5 bases). This CDR3 has 15 residues. V lost 4 bases, J lost 1 base, and 11 bases lay in between. Germline CDR1 is MNHEY and CDR2 is SVGEGT. This CDR3 is CASSSGTVSNQPQHF. CDR3 nucleotides: TGTGCCAGCAGTTCCGGGACGGTAAGCAATCAGCCCCAGCATTTT.

This chain links TRBV5-1 with TRBJ2-5; no definite D call. This CDR3 is built from 12 residues. Trimming took 5 bases from V and 5 from J, leaving 10 bases between them. The germline V gene encodes CDR1 SGHRS and CDR2 YFSETQ. The CDR3 nucleotides read TGCGCCAGCAGACGAGGATTGGAGACCCAGTACTTC. This translates into CASRRGLETQYF.

The J gene is TRBJ2-3, the V gene TRBV13, with a weak D call TRBD2 (7 bases). V gave up 5 bases and J gave up 4 bases, with 19 bases separating them. The CDR3 extends over 16 amino acids. CDR1 and CDR2 (germline): PRHDT, FYEKMQ (reference sequence). The CDR3 reads CASSLPRGAGADTQYF. In nucleotides, the CDR3 is TGTGCCAGCAGCCTGCCCCGGGGGGCCGGCGCAGATACGCAGTATTTT.

This clone appeared once. The chain has TRBV18 and TRBJ2-7, with D perhaps matching TRBD1 (6 bases). The V end was cut by 0 bases, the J end by 0 bases, with 9 bases between. The CDR3 is 15 residues long. CDR1 and CDR2 from the germline V gene are KGHSH and LQKENI. CDR3 region: CASSPPGTTSYEQYF. The CDR3 coding sequence is TGTGCCAGCTCACCACCCGGGACAACCTCCTACGAGCAGTACTTC. The entire variable domain, with the rest obtained from reference TRBV18 and TRBJ2-7, is as follows: NAGVMQNPRHLVRRRGQEARLRCSPMKGHSHVYWYRQLPEEGLKFMVYLQKENIIDESGMPKERFSAEFPKEGPSILRIQQVVRGDSAAYFCASSPPGTTSYEQYFGPGTRLTVT.

V and J are TRBV6-5 and TRBJ1-2; D is perhaps TRBD1 (5 bases). Per the germline V gene, CDR1 is MNHEY and CDR2 is SVGAGI. V shed 7 bases and J shed 1 base, with 10 bases lying between them. The CDR3 covers 13 residues. This CDR3 is CASTRDGNYGYTF. The DNA for the CDR3 is TGTGCCAGCACCAGGGACGGTAACTATGGCTACACCTTC.

The J gene is TRBJ1-1, the V gene TRBV5-6; D ambiguous. Trimming took off 1 base at V and 0 bases at J, with 10 bases between the two ends. The CDR3 has 15 amino acids. Germline CDR1 is SGHDT and CDR2 is YYEEEE. CDR3 coding DNA: TGTGCCAGCAGCTTGTGGGGAGGAATGAACACTGAAGCTTTCTTT. Residues: CASSLWGGMNTEAFF.

V is TRBV5-3 and J is TRBJ1-1; 10 nucleotides align to TRBD1. TRBV5-3 is an ORF, with its function uncertain. J gave up 8 bases and V 3 bases, and 10 bases lay outside the gene matches. The CDR3 sequence is 15 residues long. The CDR3 loop reads CARSSEGDRGLEAFF. CDR3 coding DNA: TGTGCCAGAAGCTCTGAAGGGGACAGGGGTTTAGAAGCTTTCTTT.

The J gene is TRBJ2-3, the V gene TRBV5-4; 8 nucleotides align to TRBD1. The CDR3 length is 14 residues. The V segment lost 4 bases and the J segment 4 bases; nucleotides outside the gene matches: 5. Per the germline V gene, CDR1 is SGHNT and CDR2 is YYREEE (reference sequence). The CDR3 spells CASSPGQGADTQYF. The CDR3 DNA reads TGTGCCAGCAGCCCAGGACAGGGAGCAGATACGCAGTATTTT.

The chain recombines TRBV6-5 with TRBJ2-5; 10 nucleotides align to TRBD1. This CDR3 region has 15 residues. Germline assignment: CDR1 MNHEY and CDR2 SVGAGI. V lost 7 bases and J lost 4; bases outside the gene matches: 9. The CDR3 here is CASTVGQGGGETQYF. The CDR3 nucleotides read TGTGCCAGCACCGTTGGACAGGGGGGAGGAGAGACCCAGTACTTC.

This chain uses TRBV3-1 (or the pseudogene TRBV3-2) with TRBJ2-1, with 9 nucleotides matching TRBD2. V shed 9 bases, J shed 0 bases, and the junction held 6 bases outside the gene matches. From germline, CDR1 is LGHDT and CDR2 YNNKEL (reference sequence). The CDR3 spans 15 residues. In DNA form, the CDR3 reads TGTGCCAGTGGGTCAGCGGGAGGCTCCTACAATGAGCAGTTCTTC. Its translation: CASGSAGGSYNEQFF.

This clone was found a few times. The chain recombines TRBV11-2 with TRBJ1-6, with D unclear. This CDR3 contains 13 residues. Germline values: CDR1 SGHAT, CDR2 FQNNGV. The V end lost 5 bases, the J end lost 8 bases, and 10 bases lay between the germline ends. The CDR3 DNA sequence: TGTGCCAGCAGCACTGAGGGCTATTCACCCCTCCACTTT. This codes for CASSTEGYSPLHF.